These 9 T cell receptor beta chains share one sample of origin, sequenced in a study of T cell changes during pregnancy in multiple sclerosis. The protocol was immunoSEQ multiplex PCR, while the TCRdb copy is restricted to in-frame clones and leaves out a portion. Among around 68,000 clones listed, roughly nine tenths were seen once. The specimen comprised peripheral blood, sampled in the third trimester of pregnancy. Receptors originate from a female donor with multiple sclerosis, enrolled in a pregnancy study.

This clone was recorded once. The V call is TRBV6-1, the J call TRBJ2-1; the match to TRBD1 covers 11 bases. CDR3 length: 17 amino acids. The trim removed 3 bases at V and 4 bases at J, leaving 8 bases unmatched. Germline V CDR1 and CDR2: MNHNS, SASEGT. The CDR3 here is CASSDPGGQGVYNEQFF. CDR3 nucleotides: TGTGCCAGCAGTGATCCGGGGGGACAGGGGGTTTACAATGAGCAGTTCTTC.

The genes are TRBV30 and TRBJ2-5, with TRBD1 matching 9 bases. The length of the CDR3 is 13 residues. The germline CDR1 and CDR2 sequences are GTSNPN and SVGIG (reference sequence). The ends lost 4 bases at V and 1 base at J; junction bases unmatched: 1. The CDR3 DNA reads TGTGCCTGGACGACAGGGGGCCAAGAGACCCAGTACTTC. Amino acid sequence: CAWTTGGQETQYF.

The V call is TRBV30, the J call TRBJ2-3; 13 bases are a match to TRBD2. Germline V lookup: CDR1 GTSNPN, CDR2 SVGIG (reference sequence). This CDR3 contains 14 residues. Germline trimming cut 5 bases from V and 6 bases from J; bases unmatched to any gene: 5. CDR3: CAWRTSGSMDTQYF. DNA of the CDR3: TGTGCCTGGCGGACTAGCGGGAGTATGGATACGCAGTATTTT.

The chain couples TRBV5-1 to TRBJ2-3; TRBD2 matches at 7 bases. Per the germline V gene, CDR1 is SGHRS and CDR2 is YFSETQ. CDR3 length equals 15 residues. Trimming at V came to 4 bases and at J to 0 bases, leaving 5 bases not matched to a gene. The CDR3 reads CASSRDYPSTDTQYF. DNA for the CDR3: TGCGCCAGCAGCCGGGACTACCCAAGCACAGATACGCAGTATTTT.

The V gene is TRBV5-6, the J gene TRBJ2-5; tentatively, D is TRBD2 (6 bases). The CDR3 sequence is 16 residues long. CDR1 is SGHDT, CDR2 YYEEEE, per germline. Between the trimmed V and J ends, which lost 1 base and 2 bases, there was a span of 15 bases. The CDR3 is CASSLRYGGVQETQYF. CDR3 in DNA: TGTGCCAGCAGCTTGAGGTATGGAGGGGTGCAAGAGACCCAGTACTTC.

The CDR3 reads CASSEGRVVNTQYF. CDR3 DNA: TGTGCCAGCAGTGAAGGCAGGGTCGTGAATACGCAGTATTTT. This rearrangement joins TRBV2 to TRBJ2-3; tentative D call: TRBD1 (5 bases). The CDR3 runs to 14 residues. The V end lost 1 base, the J end lost 7 bases, and 12 bases lay between the germline ends. Germline V gene sequence: CDR1 SNHLY, CDR2 FYNNEI.

This clone was recorded once. CDR3 residues: CASSQNPPAGGFPDTQYF. In DNA form, the CDR3 reads TGCGCCAGCAGCCAAAACCCTCCGGCGGGAGGGTTCCCAGATACGCAGTATTTT. This rearrangement joins TRBV4-1 to TRBJ2-3; 9 bases agree with TRBD2. There are 18 residues in the CDR3. Germline V gene lookup returns CDR1 MGHRA and CDR2 YSYEKL. V was clipped by 2 bases and J by 4 bases; unmatched bases: 13.

The V and J genes are TRBV6-1 and TRBJ2-7; 10 bases are a match to TRBD2. With 4 bases clipped from V and 3 bases from J, the junction kept 18 bases outside the gene matches. Germline values: CDR1 MNHNS, CDR2 SASEGT. This CDR3 comprises 19 residues. The CDR3 sequence is CASSVQKAIAGGEDYEQYF. The CDR3 bases are TGTGCCAGCAGTGTACAGAAGGCCATAGCGGGAGGAGAGGACTACGAGCAGTACTTC.

The genes are TRBV6-5 and TRBJ1-1, with TRBD1 as a possible D gene (5 bases). Trimming pared 2 bases from V and 6 bases from J, leaving 19 bases between. The CDR3 sequence is 16 residues long. Germline CDR1 reads MNHEY; CDR2 reads SVGAGI. CDR3 in DNA: TGTGCCAGCAGTTACAAGACAGTTGGTGCGGTCGCTGAAGCTTTCTTT. It codes for CASSYKTVGAVAEAFF.